These T cell receptor beta chains were read from a single sample in a study of blood T cell repertoires in COVID-19. Repertoires were generated with immunoSEQ multiplex PCR, while TCRdb's copy carries only in-frame clones and drops some. The data hold tens of thousands of clones, with roughly 79% observed a single time. The sample taken for sequencing was peripheral blood. Every receptor here comes from a woman in her seventies with acute or convalescent COVID-19. The CDR3 runs from the conserved cysteine through the conserved F or W. D genes are given only for firm matches. Expanded clones get a size class; other rows say once, few or many, or leave the size out.

>NA|TRBJ2-7|TRBV11-3|NA
TGTGCCAGCAGCCCCGGTCGGGGTTACTACGAGCAGTACTTC
CASSPGRGYYEQYF
>TRBD2|TRBJ2-5|TRBV6-1|NA
TGTGCCAGCAGTGAAATTTCATGGACTAGCGGCCAAGAGACCCAGTACTTC
CASSEISWTSGQETQYF
>TRBD2|TRBJ2-1|TRBV5-1|few
TGCGCCAGCAGCGGGGGACTAGCGGGAGGTTATGATTGGCAGTTCTTC
CASSGGLAGGYDWQFF
>NA|TRBJ1-6|TRBV27|NA
TGTGCCAGCAGTTTCGGAGGGAGGTCACCCCTCCACTTT
CASSFGGRSPLHF
>NA|TRBJ2-3|TRBV9|NA
TGTGCCAGCAGCGTTGGGAGCGGTGCAGATACGCAGTATTTT
CASSVGSGADTQYF
>NA|TRBJ2-7|TRBV2|NA
TGTGCCAGCAGGGAGCGACGCGAGCAGTACTTC
CASRERREQYF
>NA|TRBJ1-1|TRBV9|NA
TGTGCCAGCAGCGTAGCCCCAAGGCGGTCTGAAGCTTTCTTT
CASSVAPRRSEAFF
>NA|TRBJ1-2|TRBV28|NA
TGTGCCAGCAGACCCCGGACTGATGGCTACACCTTC
CASRPRTDGYTF
>TRBD1|TRBJ1-3|TRBV7-9|NA
TGTGCCAGCAGCTTACCTGGCGGGACAGGGAGCGGAAACACCATATATTTT
CASSLPGGTGSGNTIYF
>NA|TRBJ1-2|TRBV14|NA
TGTGCCAGCAGCCAGGGAGCATTCGGGTGGAGCTATGGCTACACCTTC
CASSQGAFGWSYGYTF
>NA|TRBJ1-1|TRBV7-2|NA
TGTGCCAGCAGCACATACCAAACTGAAGCTTTCTTT
CASSTYQTEAFF
>TRBD1|TRBJ1-1|TRBV19|NA
TGTGCCAGTAACGCAGGGGGAAACACTGAAGCTTTCTTT
CASNAGGNTEAFF
>TRBD2|TRBJ2-3|TRBV7-9|NA
TGTGCCAGCAGCCGGGCGGCTAGCGGCAGGGATACGCAGTATTTT
CASSRAASGRDTQYF
>TRBD2|TRBJ2-1|TRBV5-1|NA
TGCGCCAGCAGTTCGCCGGGAGGGTACAATGAGCAGTTCTTC
CASSSPGGYNEQFF
>NA|TRBJ2-6|TRBV19|once
TGTGCCAGTGGTCGTCAGGGAACATTCTCTGGGGCCAACGTCCTGACTTTC
CASGRQGTFSGANVLTF
>TRBD2|TRBJ2-3|TRBV5-6|NA
TGTGCCACCCGCCCAGGACTAGCGGACACAGATACGCAGTATTTT
CATRPGLADTDTQYF
>NA|TRBJ1-5|TRBV11-2|NA
TGTGCCAGCAGCTTTCATAGTTCGCAGCCCCAGCATTTT
CASSFHSSQPQHF
>NA|TRBJ1-3|TRBV18|NA
TGTGCCAGCCGTCACCCCGCCCCGCTTCGGGACACCATATATTTT
CASRHPAPLRDTIYF
>TRBD1|TRBJ2-2|TRBV2|few
TGTGCCAGCAGTGGCCGGACAGGGAGGACCGGGGAGCTGTTTTTT
CASSGRTGRTGELFF
>TRBD1|TRBJ1-2|TRBV11-2|NA
TGTGCCAGCAGCAATCCGGGACAGAACTATGGCTACACCTTC
CASSNPGQNYGYTF
>TRBD1|TRBJ2-3|TRBV5-1|NA
TGCGCCAGCAGCAGGTCAGGGGGTCATACAGATACGCAGTATTTT
CASSRSGGHTDTQYF
>NA|TRBJ2-1|TRBV24-1|NA
TGTGCCACCAGTGGCGGGACCTACAATGAGCAGTTCTTC
CATSGGTYNEQFF
>NA|TRBJ2-3|TRBV5-1|once
TGCGCCAGCAGCTTGGGAGTAGCGCCTAGCACAGATACGCAGTATTTT
CASSLGVAPSTDTQYF
>TRBD1|TRBJ2-7|TRBV10-3|NA
TGTGCCATCAGAGATGGGACAGGGGATACCTACGAGCAGTACTTC
CAIRDGTGDTYEQYF
>NA|TRBJ1-3|TRBV9|NA
TGTGCCAGCAGCGTCGGGGGGCAGGATGTGGATTTT
CASSVGGQDVDF
>NA|TRBJ1-5|TRBV12-1|NA
TGTGCCAGCAGTTTCTATCAGCCCCAGCATTTT
CASSFYQPQHF
>NA|TRBJ2-3|TRBV5-1|NA
TGCGCCAGCAGCTCCCCCTCGGATACGCAGTATTTT
CASSSPSDTQYF
>NA|TRBJ2-7|TRBV7-6|NA
TGTGCCAGCAGCTTAGTGTCAGGCGCTACCTACGAGCAGTACTTC
CASSLVSGATYEQYF
>TRBD1|TRBJ1-2|TRBV18|NA
TGTGCCAGCTCACCGCCAGGGGGCTATGGCTACACCTTC
CASSPPGGYGYTF
>TRBD1|TRBJ1-1|TRBV27|NA
TGTGCCAGCAGTCCCAGACAGGGTCCGAACACTGAAGCTTTCTTT
CASSPRQGPNTEAFF
>NA|TRBJ2-7|TRBV11-2|NA
TGTGCCAGCAGCTTAGGAGGGTTTCGGGAGCAGTACTTC
CASSLGGFREQYF
>NA|TRBJ1-3|TRBV11-3|NA
TGTGCCAGCAGCTGGGAGGAGTCTGGAAACACCATATATTTT
CASSWEESGNTIYF
>NA|TRBJ2-3|TRBV18|NA
TGTGCCAGCTCACCAGAACTAGCAGGCACAGATACGCAGTATTTT
CASSPELAGTDTQYF
>NA|TRBJ1-5|TRBV7-9|NA
TGTGCCAGCAGCCTAAGGACTAATCAGCCCCAGCATTTT
CASSLRTNQPQHF
>NA|TRBJ2-3|TRBV19|NA
TGTGCCAGTAGTATATCAGCGGGTGCTAGCACAGATACGCAGTATTTT
CASSISAGASTDTQYF
>NA|TRBJ1-3|TRBV21-1|medium-sized
TGTGCCAGCAGCAATGTGAAGCGAGGAAACACCATATATTTT
CASSNVKRGNTIYF
>NA|TRBJ2-4|TRBV4-1|NA
TGCGCCAGCAGCCAAGTCCCTAGCCCCAAAAACATTCAGTACTTC
CASSQVPSPKNIQYF